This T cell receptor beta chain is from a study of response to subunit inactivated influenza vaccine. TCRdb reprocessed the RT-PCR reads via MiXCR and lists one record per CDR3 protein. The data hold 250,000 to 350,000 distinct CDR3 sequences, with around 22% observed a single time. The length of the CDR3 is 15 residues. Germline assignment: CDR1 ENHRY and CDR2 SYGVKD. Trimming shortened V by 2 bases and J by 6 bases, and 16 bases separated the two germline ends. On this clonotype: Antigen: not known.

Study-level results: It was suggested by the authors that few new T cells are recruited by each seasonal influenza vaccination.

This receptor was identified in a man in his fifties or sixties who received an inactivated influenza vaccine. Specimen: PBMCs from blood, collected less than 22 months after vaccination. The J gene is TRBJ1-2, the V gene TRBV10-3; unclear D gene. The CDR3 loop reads CAISEPYRDSNGYTF. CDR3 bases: TGTGCCATCAGTGAGCCCTATAGGGATTCTAATGGCTACACCTTC.